This T cell receptor beta chain was sequenced in a study of shared clonotypes between healthy human individuals. Study background: Plates per donor: three CD4 naive, three CD4 memory, two CD8 naive, one CD8 memory.

About this clone: Its antigen is unidentified.

The test was conducted at deep level. TCRdb's copy holds only in-frame clones and misses some; the assay was immunoSEQ multiplex PCR. Found here are about 820,000 clones, around 93% of them singletons; the top ten hold more than 20%. It was CD45RO-negative cells, positively selected for CCR7, that made up naive CD8 cells, with terminally differentiated effector memory CD45RA+ cells excluded. Trimming took off 0 bases at V and 1 base at J, with 12 bases between the two ends. Germline V CDR1 and CDR2: GTSNPN, SVGIG (reference sequence). This CDR3 contains 15 residues. Study-level points and caveats: Blood was the sole source, and tissue repertoires probably differ.

This TCR came from a man younger than 45 in good health. The chain has TRBV30 and TRBJ2-5; a weak D match, TRBD1 (5 bases). Sequenced sample: naive CD8+ T cells sorted from blood. The CDR3 protein is CAWSVLRAAQETQYF. CDR3 in DNA: TGTGCCTGGAGTGTACTCAGGGCCGCCCAAGAGACCCAGTACTTC.